This record covers a single TCR beta chain. Its cognate antigen is unknown. The sample originates from a study of blood T cells in healthy people across ages. Study-wide background: With template switching, about one barcoded beta molecule was captured per two T cells. Broader study findings: Naive CD4+ cell counts and diversity both ran higher in long-lived than in aged donors.

V was pared by 7 bases and J by 1 base, with 14 bases between. From germline, CDR1 is MNHEY and CDR2 SMNVEV (reference sequence). CDR3 length: 15 amino acids. Then a second PCR, running roughly 7 to 11 cycles, was carried out with a sample-barcoded 5' primer and a J-beta primer mix. TCRdb re-analysed the 5' RACE reads in MiXCR, keeping a single row per CDR3 protein. Of around 990,000 distinct CDR3 sequences in the sample, roughly two fifths are singletons; the top ten hold roughly 13%. The donors, all healthy, were Caucasians living in Russia, aged about 6 to 95. Sequencing was done on a sample of blood. The TCR comes from a man younger than 35 in good health. The J gene is TRBJ2-4, the V gene TRBV27; no clear D. Here the CDR3 DNA reads TGTGCCAGCACCTTTACAACGGAGGCCAAAAACATTCAGTACTTC. Its translation is CASTFTTEAKNIQYF.